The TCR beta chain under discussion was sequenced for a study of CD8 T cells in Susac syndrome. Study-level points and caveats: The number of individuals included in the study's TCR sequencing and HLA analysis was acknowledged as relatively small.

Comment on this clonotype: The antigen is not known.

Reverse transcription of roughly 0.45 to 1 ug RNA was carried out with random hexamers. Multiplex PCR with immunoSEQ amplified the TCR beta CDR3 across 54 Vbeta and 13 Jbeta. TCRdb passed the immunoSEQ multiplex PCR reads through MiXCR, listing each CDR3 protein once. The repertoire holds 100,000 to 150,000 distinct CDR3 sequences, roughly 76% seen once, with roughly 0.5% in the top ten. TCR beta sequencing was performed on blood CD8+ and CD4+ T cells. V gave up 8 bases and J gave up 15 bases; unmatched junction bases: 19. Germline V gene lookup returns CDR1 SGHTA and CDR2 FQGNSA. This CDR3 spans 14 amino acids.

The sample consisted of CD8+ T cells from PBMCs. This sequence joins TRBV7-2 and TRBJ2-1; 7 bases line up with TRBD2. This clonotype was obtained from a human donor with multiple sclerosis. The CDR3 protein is CASCLSSGDSIRFF. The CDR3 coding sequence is TGTGCCAGCTGCCTTAGCAGCGGGGACTCGATTAGGTTCTTC.